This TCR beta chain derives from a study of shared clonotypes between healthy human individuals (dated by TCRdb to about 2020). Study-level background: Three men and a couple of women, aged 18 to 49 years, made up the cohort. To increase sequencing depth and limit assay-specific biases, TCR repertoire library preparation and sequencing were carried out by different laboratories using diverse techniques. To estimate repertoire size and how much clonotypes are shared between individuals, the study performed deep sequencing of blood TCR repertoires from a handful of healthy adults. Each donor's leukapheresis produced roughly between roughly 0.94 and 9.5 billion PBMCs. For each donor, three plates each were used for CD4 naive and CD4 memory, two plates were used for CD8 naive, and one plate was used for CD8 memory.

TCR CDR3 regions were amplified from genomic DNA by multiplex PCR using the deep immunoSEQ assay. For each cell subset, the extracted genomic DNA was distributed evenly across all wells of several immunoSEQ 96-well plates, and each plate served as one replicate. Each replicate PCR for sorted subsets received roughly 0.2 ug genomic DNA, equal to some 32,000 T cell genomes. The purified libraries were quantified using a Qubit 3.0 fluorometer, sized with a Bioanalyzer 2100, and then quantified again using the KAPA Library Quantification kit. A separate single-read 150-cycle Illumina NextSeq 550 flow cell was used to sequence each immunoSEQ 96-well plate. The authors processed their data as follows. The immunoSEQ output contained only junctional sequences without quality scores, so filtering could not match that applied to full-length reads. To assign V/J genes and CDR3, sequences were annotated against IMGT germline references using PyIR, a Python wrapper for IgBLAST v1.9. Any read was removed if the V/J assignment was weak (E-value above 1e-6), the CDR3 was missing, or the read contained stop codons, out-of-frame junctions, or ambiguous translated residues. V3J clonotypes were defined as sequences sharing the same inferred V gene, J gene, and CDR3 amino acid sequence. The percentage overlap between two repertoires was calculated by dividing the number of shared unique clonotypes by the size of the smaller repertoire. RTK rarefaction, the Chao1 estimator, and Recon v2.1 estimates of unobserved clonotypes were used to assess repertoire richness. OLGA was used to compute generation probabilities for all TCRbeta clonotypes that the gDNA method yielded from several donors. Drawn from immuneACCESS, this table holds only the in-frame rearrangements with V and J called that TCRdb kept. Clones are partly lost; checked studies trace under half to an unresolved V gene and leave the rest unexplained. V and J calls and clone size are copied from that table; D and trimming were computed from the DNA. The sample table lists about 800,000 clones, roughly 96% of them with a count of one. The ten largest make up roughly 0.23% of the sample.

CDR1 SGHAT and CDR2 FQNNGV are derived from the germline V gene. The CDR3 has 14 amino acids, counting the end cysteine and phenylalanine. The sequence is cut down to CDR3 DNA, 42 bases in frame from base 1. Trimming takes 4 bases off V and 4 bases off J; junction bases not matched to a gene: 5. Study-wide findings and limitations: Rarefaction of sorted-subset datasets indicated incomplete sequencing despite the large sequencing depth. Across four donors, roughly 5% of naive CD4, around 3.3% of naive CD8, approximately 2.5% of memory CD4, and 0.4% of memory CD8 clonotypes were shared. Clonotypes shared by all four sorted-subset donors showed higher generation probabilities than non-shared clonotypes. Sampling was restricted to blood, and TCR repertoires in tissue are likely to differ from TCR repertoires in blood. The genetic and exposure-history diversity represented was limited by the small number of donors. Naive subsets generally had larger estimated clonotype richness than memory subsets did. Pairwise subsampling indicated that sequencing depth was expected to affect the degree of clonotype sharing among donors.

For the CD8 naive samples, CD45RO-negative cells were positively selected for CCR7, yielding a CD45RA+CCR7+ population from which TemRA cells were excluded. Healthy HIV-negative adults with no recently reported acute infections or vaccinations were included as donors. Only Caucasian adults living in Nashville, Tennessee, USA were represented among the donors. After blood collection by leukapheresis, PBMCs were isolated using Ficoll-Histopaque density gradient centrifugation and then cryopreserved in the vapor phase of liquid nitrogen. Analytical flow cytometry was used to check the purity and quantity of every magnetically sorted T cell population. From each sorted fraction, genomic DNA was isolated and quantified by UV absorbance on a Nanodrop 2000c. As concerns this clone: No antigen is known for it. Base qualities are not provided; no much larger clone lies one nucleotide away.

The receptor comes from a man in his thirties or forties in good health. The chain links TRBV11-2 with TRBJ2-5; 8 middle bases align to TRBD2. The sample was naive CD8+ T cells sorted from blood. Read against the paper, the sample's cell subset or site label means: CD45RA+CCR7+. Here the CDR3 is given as CASSYFLAGETQYF. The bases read TGTGCCAGCAGCTATTTTCTAGCGGGAGAGACCCAGTACTTC.